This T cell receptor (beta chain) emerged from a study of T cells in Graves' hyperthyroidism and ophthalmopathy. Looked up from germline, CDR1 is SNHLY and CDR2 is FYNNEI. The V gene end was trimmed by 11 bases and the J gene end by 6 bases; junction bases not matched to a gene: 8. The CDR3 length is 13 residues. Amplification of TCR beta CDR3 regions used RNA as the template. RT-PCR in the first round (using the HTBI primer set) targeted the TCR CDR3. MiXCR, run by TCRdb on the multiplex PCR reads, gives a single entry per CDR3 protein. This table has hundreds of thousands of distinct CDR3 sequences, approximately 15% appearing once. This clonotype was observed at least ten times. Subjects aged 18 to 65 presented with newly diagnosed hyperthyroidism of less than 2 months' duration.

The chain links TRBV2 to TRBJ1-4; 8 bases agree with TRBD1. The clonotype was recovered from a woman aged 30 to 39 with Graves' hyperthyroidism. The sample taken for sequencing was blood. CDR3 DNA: TGTGCCGGTACCGGGACAGGCGATGAAAAACTGTTTTTT. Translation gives CAGTGTGDEKLFF.